This TCR beta chain originates from a study of blood T cell repertoires in COVID-19. Study overall: Material from acute and convalescent COVID-19 was sourced from the United States, Italy and Spain.

The CDR3 consists of 18 residues. Trimming took 2 bases from V and 3 from J, leaving 22 bases between them. Germline assignment: CDR1 MGHDK and CDR2 SYGVNS. Methods used by the authors: By means of reference gene primer amplification, nucleated cell counts were estimated. Some clones are missing from TCRdb's copy, which holds only in-frame ones; the method was immunoSEQ multiplex PCR. That table gives V, J and clone size, and the DNA gave D and trimming. The sample consists of hundreds of thousands of clones, more than 85% of them appearing once. Sequencing was carried out using peripheral blood. This sequence was found in a man aged 65-85 years with acute or convalescent COVID-19. This chain connects TRBV25-1 to TRBJ2-5; D is possibly TRBD1 (6 bases). The CDR3 protein is CASSETRWPGTGKETQYF. The CDR3, as DNA: TGTGCCAGCAGTGAAACCCGATGGCCCGGCACAGGGAAAGAGACCCAGTACTTC.